These T cell receptor beta chains were read from a single sample in a study of blood T cell repertoires in COVID-19. Generated by immunoSEQ multiplex PCR, the TCRdb table keeps only in-frame clones and is missing some. This sample has about 57,000 clones, with approximately 88% found just once. Sequencing was done on a sample of peripheral blood. These receptors all come from a human donor in a cohort sampled during active COVID-19. Each CDR3 is given with its conserved first and last residue. Each record gives: D gene, clone size, V gene, J gene, CDR3 DNA, CDR3 protein. A D gene is named only where the DNA matches it firmly. A row's size may be missing; if present it is once, few, many or a size class.

TRBD2,.,TRBV9,TRBJ2-3,TGTGCCAGCAGCGAGGGTAGCGGGAGATATACAGATACGCAGTATTTT,CASSEGSGRYTDTQYF
TRBD1,.,TRBV6-5,TRBJ1-2,TGTGCCAGTAAAGGGACAGGGGTACCTAACTATGGCTACACCTTC,CASKGTGVPNYGYTF
TRBD1,.,TRBV5-4,TRBJ2-3,TGTGCCAGCAGCGGACAGGGTACAGATACGCAGTATTTT,CASSGQGTDTQYF
TRBD1,few,TRBV18,TRBJ2-1,TGTGCCAGCTCCCGAGGGACAGGGGATGAGCAGTTCTTC,CASSRGTGDEQFF
.,.,TRBV28,TRBJ2-7,TGTGCCAGCAGTTTCTCGGGAAGCACCTACGAGCAGTACTTC,CASSFSGSTYEQYF
TRBD2,.,TRBV10-3,TRBJ2-5,TGTGCCATCAGTGAGGGGACTAGCATCGAGACCCAGTACTTC,CAISEGTSIETQYF
.,once,TRBV7-2,TRBJ2-7,TGTGCCAGCAGCTTAAGTCTAGGACAGAGGGTCTCCTACGAGCAGTACTTC,CASSLSLGQRVSYEQYF
TRBD2,.,TRBV18,TRBJ2-1,TGTGCCAGCTCACCACAGGGGCTAGCGGGGGGATCTTCGGATGAGCAGTTCTTC,CASSPQGLAGGSSDEQFF
TRBD1,.,TRBV7-7,TRBJ1-2,TGTGCTAGCAGCCCGATCAATTCAGGGGGCGGCTATGGCTACACCTTC,CASSPINSGGGYGYTF
.,.,TRBV28,TRBJ2-3,TGTGCCAGCACGGAGCCTACCTCAGAATCATTCACAGATACGCAGTATTTT,CASTEPTSESFTDTQYF
TRBD1,.,TRBV28,TRBJ1-5,TGTGCCAGCAGACAACAGGGGGGGGGTCAGCCCCAGCATTTT,CASRQQGGGQPQHF
TRBD1,medium-sized,TRBV7-3,TRBJ1-2,TGTGCCAGCAGCCCCACAGGGGGCGCTGCCTATGGCTACACCTTC,CASSPTGGAAYGYTF
TRBD1,.,TRBV11-3,TRBJ1-1,TGTGCCAGCAGCTTAGGACAGGGGCGGGACACTGAAGCTTTCTTT,CASSLGQGRDTEAFF
.,.,TRBV3-1/TRBV3-2,TRBJ2-7,TGTGCCAGCAGCCGAGCCGGGGCCTACGAGCAGTACTTC,CASSRAGAYEQYF
.,.,TRBV11-2,TRBJ1-1,TGTGCCAGCAGCCGGGGGGAGGGTCGGGCTTTCTTT,CASSRGEGRAFF